This entry lists 25 T cell receptor beta chains sequenced from one sample in a study of CD8+ T cells in alopecia areata. As to treatment: oral pan-JAK inhibitor, 5-10 mg twice daily. Alopecia areata patients provided lesional scalp punch biopsies and peripheral blood, both collected for the study. As the sequencing template, cDNA was produced by extracting RNA and reverse transcribing it. Repertoires were generated with immunoSEQ multiplex PCR, while TCRdb's copy carries only in-frame clones and drops some. The sample carries roughly 6,100 clones, around three fifths recorded once. The source was skin, collected between weeks 30 and 35, from a patient treated with tofacitinib. The receptors stem from a human donor with alopecia areata.

The rearrangement uses TRBV7-9 and TRBJ2-7, with 7 bases lining up with TRBD1. Germline lookup yields CDR1 SEHNR and CDR2 FQNEAQ (reference sequence). J lost 4 bases, V lost 4 bases, and 7 bases had no gene match. This CDR3 contains 14 residues. The CDR3 bases are TGTGCCAGCAGCTCGTGGGACAGAAAGTACGAGCAGTACTTC. This encodes CASSSWDRKYEQYF.

The rearrangement links TRBV6-7 to TRBJ1-1; unclear D gene. TRBV6-7 is labeled an ORF, and its function is uncertain. This CDR3 has 10 amino acids. Trimming stripped 5 bases from V and 11 bases from J, with 9 bases between. The CDR3 sequence: CASSTMGAFF. Written as DNA, the CDR3 is TGTGCCAGCAGTACAATGGGGGCTTTCTTT.

This clone was detected once. This rearrangement joins TRBV19 to TRBJ2-2, with a tentative D call TRBD2 (6 bases). CDR3 length equals 15 residues. Trimming stripped 3 bases from V and 4 bases from J, with 12 bases between. Germline V gene lookup returns CDR1 LNHDA and CDR2 SQIVND (reference sequence). DNA of the CDR3: TGTGCCAGTAGTATCTCGGGGGTGACCACCGGGGAGCTGTTTTTT. Translation: CASSISGVTTGELFF.

This chain uses TRBV7-3 with TRBJ2-2, with TRBD1 as a possible D gene (5 bases). Germline V gene sequence: CDR1 SGHTA, CDR2 FQGTGA. The CDR3 is 16 amino acids. V lost 5 bases and J 2 bases, leaving 15 bases between the germline ends. DNA for the CDR3: TGTGCCAGCAGCCCAAACCCACAGGTCAACACCGGGGAGCTGTTTTTT. It is translated as CASSPNPQVNTGELFF.

CDR3 loop: CASSWTGGSGELFF. CDR3 nucleotides: TGTGCCAGCAGCTGGACAGGGGGCAGCGGGGAGCTGTTTTTT. This rearrangement joins TRBV7-8 to TRBJ2-2, with TRBD1 identical over 11 bases. The CDR3 covers 14 residues. Germline loops: CDR1 SGHVS, CDR2 FQNEAQ. V dropped 4 bases and J dropped 7; count of bases not matched to a gene: 2.

This clone was seen only once. This chain joins TRBV6-5 and TRBJ1-5; 7 bases map to TRBD1. CDR1 is MNHEY, CDR2 SVGAGI, per germline. V lost 0 bases, J lost 4 bases, and 3 bases stayed unmatched. CDR3 size: 15 residues. The chain's CDR3 is CASSYSGQRNQPQHF. The CDR3 DNA follows: TGTGCCAGCAGTTACTCGGGACAGAGGAATCAGCCCCAGCATTTT.

The chain is built from TRBV19 and TRBJ2-7, with 7 positions matching TRBD1. The CDR3 totals 14 residues. Trimming at V came to 5 bases and at J to 4 bases, leaving 8 bases not matched to a gene. Germline V gene data show CDR1 as LNHDA and CDR2 as SQIVND (reference sequence). CDR3 loop: CASSRQGAYYEQYF. The CDR3 region has the DNA TGTGCCAGTAGTCGACAGGGCGCTTATTACGAGCAGTACTTC.

The J gene is TRBJ2-3, the V gene TRBV11-2; D is unresolved. The CDR3 totals 11 residues. V gave up 2 bases and J gave up 6 bases, with 3 bases separating them. The germline V gene encodes CDR1 SGHAT and CDR2 FQNNGV. CDR3 bases: TGTGCCAGCAGCTTACTGGATACGCAGTATTTT. This encodes CASSLLDTQYF.

The chain uses TRBV2 and TRBJ2-3; D could derive from TRBD1 or TRBD2 (5 bases each). Trimming cost V 1 base and J 6 bases, with 26 bases left between them. CDR1 is SNHLY, CDR2 FYNNEI, per germline. The CDR3 is 19 amino acids. This CDR3 reads CASSEDFFGTGTPTDTQYF. CDR3 nucleotides: TGTGCCAGCAGTGAAGATTTCTTTGGGACCGGGACCCCCACCGATACGCAGTATTTT.

The chain is built from TRBV19 and TRBJ2-1, with D tentatively TRBD2 (5 bases). The germline V gene encodes CDR1 LNHDA and CDR2 SQIVND (reference sequence). The CDR3 is 15 amino acids. V lost 3 bases to trimming and J lost 0 bases, with 9 bases between them. The CDR3 sequence: CASSIEGYSYNEQFF. Written as DNA, the CDR3 is TGTGCCAGTAGTATTGAGGGTTACTCCTACAATGAGCAGTTCTTC.

The chain combines TRBV13 with TRBJ2-7; 9 positions match TRBD1. Germline V lookup: CDR1 PRHDT, CDR2 FYEKMQ (reference sequence). Trimming removed 5 bases from V and 6 bases from J; junction bases left unmatched: 8. This CDR3 spans 14 amino acids. The CDR3 DNA follows: TGTGCCAGCAGCCAAACAGGGGGCGGAGGCGAGCAGTACTTC. Residues: CASSQTGGGGEQYF. Combining the CDR3 with reference TRBV13 and TRBJ2-7 gives the whole variable domain AAGVIQSPRHLIKEKRETATLKCYPIPRHDTVYWYQQGPGQDPQFLISFYEKMQSDKGSIPDRFSAQQFSDYHSELNMSSLELGDSALYFCASSQTGGGGEQYFGPGTRLTVT.

In its sample, this clone was seen a few times. The rearrangement links TRBV5-5 to TRBJ2-1; no clear D gene. This CDR3 region has 11 residues. Germline CDR1 SGHKS, CDR2 YYEKEE (reference sequence). Trimming took off 2 bases at V and 7 bases at J, with 4 bases between the two ends. CDR3 loop: CASSFLNEQFF. The DNA for the CDR3 is TGTGCCAGCAGCTTCTTAAATGAGCAGTTCTTC. Full variable domain (remainder filled in from reference TRBV5-5 and TRBJ2-1): DAGVTQSPTHLIKTRGQQVTLRCSPISGHKSVSWYQQVLGQGPQFIFQYYEKEERGRGNFPDRFSARQFPNYSSELNVNALLLGDSALYLCASSFLNEQFFGPGTRLTVL.

The rearrangement links TRBV27 to TRBJ2-2; TRBD2 agrees at 7 bases. V shed 2 bases and J 1 base; nucleotides not matched to a gene: 4. Germline CDR1 MNHEY, CDR2 SMNVEV (reference sequence). This CDR3 has 16 residues. The CDR3 loop reads CASSLLSSGNTGELFF. The CDR3, as DNA: TGTGCCAGCAGTTTACTTTCTAGCGGGAACACCGGGGAGCTGTTTTTT.

About this clone itself: A read error may produce the germline difference seen at one junction end. The chain has TRBV15 and TRBJ1-2; tentative D call: TRBD1 (5 bases). Germline CDR1 is LNHNV and CDR2 is YYDKDF (reference sequence). The CDR3 is 17 amino acids. For the CDR3, the DNA is TGTGCCGCCAGCAGGGTCATAAGGCGTGGAGAGACCTATGGCTACACCTTC. Translating it yields CAASRVIRRGETYGYTF. Together with reference TRBV15 and TRBJ1-2, the CDR3 gives the full variable domain: DAMVIQNPRYQVTQFGKPVTLSCSQTLNHNVMYWYQQKSSQAPKLLFHYYDKDFNNEADTPDNFQSRRPNTSFCFLDIRSPGLGDTAMYLCAASRVIRRGETYGYTFGSGTRLTVV.

V is TRBV10-3 and J is TRBJ1-5; D is undetermined. This CDR3 has 14 residues. Deletions cut 5 bases from V and 8 bases from J, with 16 bases between. Germline lookup yields CDR1 ENHRY and CDR2 SYGVKD. The CDR3 sequence: CAISHRCAAEPQHF. The DNA of the CDR3 is TGTGCCATCAGTCATCGCTGTGCCGCGGAGCCCCAGCATTTT.

This clone was seen more than once but under ten times. The chain has TRBV5-7 and TRBJ2-7, with D unclear. TRBV5-7 is an open reading frame whose function is uncertain. V was trimmed by 0 bases and J by 3 bases, leaving 13 bases between them. The CDR3 extends over 15 amino acids. CDR3: CASSLALGSVYEQYF. The CDR3 DNA follows: TGTGCCAGCAGCTTGGCCCTCGGGTCCGTCTACGAGCAGTACTTC.

This clone was found a few times. The CDR3 DNA follows: TGTGCCAGCTCACCTACTCGGGCGGGAGAGGCCACCGGGGAGCTGTTTTTT. It translates to CASSPTRAGEATGELFF. V gene TRBV18 combines with J gene TRBJ2-2; TRBD2 aligns across 7 bases. The CDR3 is made up of 17 amino acids. Germline V lookup: CDR1 KGHSH, CDR2 LQKENI. Unmatched junction bases numbered 11, after V lost 3 bases and J lost 4 bases.

This clone was detected a few times. The chain recombines TRBV11-2 with TRBJ2-7; D is possibly TRBD1 or TRBD2 (5 bases each). The CDR3 spans 14 residues. Between the trimmed V and J ends, which lost 1 base and 3 bases, there was a span of 10 bases. The germline CDR1 and CDR2 sequences are SGHAT and FQNNGV. CDR3 in amino acids: CASSLGDAFYEQYF. CDR3 nucleotides: TGTGCCAGCAGCTTAGGGGACGCTTTCTACGAGCAGTACTTC.

For this clone: Mismatch with germline at one junction end may stem from a read error. Additional DNA sequences in this sample encode the identical CDR3. The genes are TRBV12-5 and TRBJ2-1; no clear D. The CDR3 is 19 residues long. CDR1 and CDR2 (germline): LGHNT, FRNRAP. The CDR3 DNA is TGCGCTAGTGGTTTGGTATTATTTGGAGAAAGAGGCCCTGACAATGAGCAGTTCTTC. This translates into CASGLVLFGERGPDNEQFF.

This clone is judged medium-sized (0.01 to 0.1%). The chain employs TRBV5-1 and TRBJ1-1; D is unresolved. Germline CDR1 is SGHRS and CDR2 is YFSETQ. The CDR3 covers 15 residues. V was pared by 2 bases and J by 0 bases, with 11 bases between. The CDR3 DNA sequence: TGCGCCAGCAGCTTTCCGGGAACTCTGAACACTGAAGCTTTCTTT. This codes for CASSFPGTLNTEAFF.

The rearrangement joins TRBV30 to TRBJ2-3; D is unclear. The CDR3 has 15 amino acids. Trimming removed 0 bases from V and 0 bases from J, with 10 bases in between. CDR1 and CDR2 from the germline V gene are GTSNPN and SVGIG (reference sequence). Here the CDR3 DNA reads TGTGCCTGGAGTGTACGGGTGGGAAGCACAGATACGCAGTATTTT. Translation gives CAWSVRVGSTDTQYF.

The rearrangement links TRBV4-1 to TRBJ1-1, with a possible D match to TRBD1 (6 bases). Germline V gene sequence: CDR1 MGHRA, CDR2 YSYEKL. The CDR3 runs 19 residues. V was trimmed by 0 bases and J by 4 bases, leaving 24 bases between them. The CDR3 bases are TGCGCCAGCAGCCAAGATGTGTTTTCGGAAGACAGGCTGGGCACTGAAGCTTTCTTT. Its protein is CASSQDVFSEDRLGTEAFF.

This chain joins TRBV29-1 and TRBJ2-1, with unresolved D. Germline V gene data show CDR1 as SQVTM and CDR2 as ANQGSEA. The CDR3 is 11 amino acids. V gave up 2 bases and J gave up 7 bases, with 6 bases separating them. The CDR3 nucleotides read TGCAGCGTTGAACGAATAAATGAGCAGTTCTTC. Its protein is CSVERINEQFF.

The chain joins TRBV9 to TRBJ2-2; D remains unclear. The CDR3 is 15 amino acids. The V and J ends lost 3 bases and 3 bases respectively, with 12 bases between them. CDR1 and CDR2 from the germline V gene are SGDLS and YYNGEE. The CDR3 is CASSEDGRDTGELFF. The CDR3 DNA reads TGTGCCAGCAGCGAGGACGGACGGGACACCGGGGAGCTGTTTTTT.

This clone was found a few times. The V call is TRBV5-1, the J call TRBJ2-2; TRBD1 might be the D (6 bases). The germline V gene encodes CDR1 SGHRS and CDR2 YFSETQ. The CDR3 is 14 amino acids. V dropped 4 bases and J dropped 4 bases, with 11 bases sitting between them. The CDR3 here is CASSTTGPTGELFF. The CDR3 DNA is TGCGCCAGCAGCACGACAGGCCCCACCGGGGAGCTGTTTTTT.